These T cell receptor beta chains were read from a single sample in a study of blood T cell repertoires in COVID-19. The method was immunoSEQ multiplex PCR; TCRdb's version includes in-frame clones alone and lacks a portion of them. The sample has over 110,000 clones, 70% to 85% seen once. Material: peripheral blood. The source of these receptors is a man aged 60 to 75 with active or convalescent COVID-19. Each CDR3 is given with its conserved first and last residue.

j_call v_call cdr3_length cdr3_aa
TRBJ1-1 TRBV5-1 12 CASRQGATEAFF
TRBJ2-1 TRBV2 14 CASSEDGSGRGQFF
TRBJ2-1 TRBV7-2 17 CASSLRDTLLGYNEQFF
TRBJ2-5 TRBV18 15 CASSPTTGGEETQYF
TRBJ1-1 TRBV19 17 CASSIDVDRGLPLKAFF
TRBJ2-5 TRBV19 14 CASTSGGTGWIQYF
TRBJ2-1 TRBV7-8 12 CASSSRDYEQFF
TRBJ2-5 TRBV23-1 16 CASTRTSKGLKETQYF
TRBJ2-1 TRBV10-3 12 CAISESNTGWFF
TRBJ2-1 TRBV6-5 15 CASSLSGGASNEQFF
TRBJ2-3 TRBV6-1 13 CASSEDKADTQYF
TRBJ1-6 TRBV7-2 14 CASSFGQGGSPLHF
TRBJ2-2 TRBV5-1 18 CASSWGTSGGPNTGELFF
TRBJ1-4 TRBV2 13 CAGRQGLNEKLFF
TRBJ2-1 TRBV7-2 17 CASSLVGGGITYNEQFF
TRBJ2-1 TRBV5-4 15 CASSLPQDRGDEQFF
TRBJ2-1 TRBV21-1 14 CASSKTRGHGEQFF
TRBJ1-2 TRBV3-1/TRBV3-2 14 CASSLDRVRSGYTF
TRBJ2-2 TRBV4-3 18 CASSQVSPPSVEAGELFF
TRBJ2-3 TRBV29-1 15 CSVEDWAGGEYTQYF
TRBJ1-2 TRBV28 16 CASRRERQGLDYGYTF
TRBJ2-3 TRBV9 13 CASSEGLGDTQYF
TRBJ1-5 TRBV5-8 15 CASSPGTEPNQPQHF
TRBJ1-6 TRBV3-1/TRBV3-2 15 CASSGRQGANSPLHF
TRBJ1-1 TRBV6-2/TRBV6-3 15 CASSFHRGLGTEAFF
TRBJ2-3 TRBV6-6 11 CASRTTDTQYF
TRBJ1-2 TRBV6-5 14 CATLPGSAVYGYTF
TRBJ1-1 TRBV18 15 CASSPQQGMNTEAFF
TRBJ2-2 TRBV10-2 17 CASSAASGAQNTGELFF
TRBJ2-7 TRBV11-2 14 CASSRRDSYYEQYF
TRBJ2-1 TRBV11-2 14 CASSPWLAINEQFF
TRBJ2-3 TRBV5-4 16 CASSGGGGTTTDTQYF
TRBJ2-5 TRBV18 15 CASSPETGIQETQYF
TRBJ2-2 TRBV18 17 CASSPPLGQGPTGELFF
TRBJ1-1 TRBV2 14 CASSPTGVNTEAFF
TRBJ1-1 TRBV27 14 CASSFTGLPTEAFF
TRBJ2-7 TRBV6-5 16 CASSYGRLAGGYEQYF
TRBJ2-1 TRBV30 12 CAWSVRSLEQFF
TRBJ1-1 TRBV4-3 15 CASSQEQGQFSRAFF
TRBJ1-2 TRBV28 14 CASRATGKVNGYTF
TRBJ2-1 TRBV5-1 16 CASSLRAEISYNEQFF
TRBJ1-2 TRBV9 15 CASSVAPPGFRGYTF
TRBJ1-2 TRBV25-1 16 CASSGQTGGAFYGYTF
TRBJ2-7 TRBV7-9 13 CASSPRLAYEQYF
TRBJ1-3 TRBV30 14 CAWSPMDTGNTIYF
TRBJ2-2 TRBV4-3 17 CASSPRGGGFNTGELFF
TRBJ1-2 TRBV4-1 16 CASSQETTGGDYGYTF
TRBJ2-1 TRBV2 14 CANYGGGPRNEQFF
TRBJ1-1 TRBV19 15 CASSLVGQRNTEAFF
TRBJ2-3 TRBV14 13 CASSQANTDTQYF
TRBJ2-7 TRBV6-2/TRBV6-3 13 CASSYSSLYEQYF
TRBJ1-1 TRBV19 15 CASSPPRGIDTEAFF
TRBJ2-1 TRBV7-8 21 CASSFNPGLAGFRRSYNEQFF
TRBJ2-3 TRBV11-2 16 CASSLVSGLSTDTQYF
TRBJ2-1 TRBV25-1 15 CASRETGVTYNEQFF
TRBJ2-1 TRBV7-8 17 CASSLGTSGRLYNEQFF
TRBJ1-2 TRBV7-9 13 CASSLGDRGYGTF
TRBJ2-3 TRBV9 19 CASSVGLLSSGTSTDTQYF
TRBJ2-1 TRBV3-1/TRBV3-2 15 CASSQESSGYNEQFF
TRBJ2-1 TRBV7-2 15 CASSLSTETYNEQFF